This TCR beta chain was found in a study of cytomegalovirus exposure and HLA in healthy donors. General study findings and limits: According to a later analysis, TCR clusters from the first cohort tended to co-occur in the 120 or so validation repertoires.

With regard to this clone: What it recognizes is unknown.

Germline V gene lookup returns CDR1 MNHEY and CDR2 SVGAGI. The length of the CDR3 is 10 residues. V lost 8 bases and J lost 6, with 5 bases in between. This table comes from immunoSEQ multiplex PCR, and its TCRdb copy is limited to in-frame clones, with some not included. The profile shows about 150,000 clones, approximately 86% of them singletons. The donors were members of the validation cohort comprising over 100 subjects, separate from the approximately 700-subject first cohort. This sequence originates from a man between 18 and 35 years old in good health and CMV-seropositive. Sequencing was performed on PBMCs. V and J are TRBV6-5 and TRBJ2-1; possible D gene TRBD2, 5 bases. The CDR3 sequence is CASGSNEQFF. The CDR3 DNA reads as TGTGCCAGCGGGAGCAATGAGCAGTTCTTC.